A single sample is the source of the 3 T cell receptor beta chains below, sequenced in a study of pediatric ulcerative colitis. Method: immunoSEQ multiplex PCR; TCRdb's copy keeps in-frame clones and lacks some. The sample carries some 60,000 clones, 70% to 80% recorded once. Sequenced material: blood. The receptor source for this set is a boy under 18 with moderate ulcerative colitis.

The chain links TRBV27 to TRBJ2-3, with D maybe TRBD1 (5 bases). CDR1 and CDR2 from the germline V gene are MNHEY and SMNVEV (reference sequence). V shed 4 bases and J shed 0 bases, with 11 bases lying between them. This CDR3 region has 15 residues. Here the CDR3 reads CASSSRQLSTDTQYF. The CDR3 nucleotides read TGTGCCAGCAGTTCCCGACAGCTAAGCACAGATACGCAGTATTTT.

J is TRBJ1-1 and V is TRBV27, with D perhaps matching TRBD1 (6 bases). Germline-derived CDR1 and CDR2 are MNHEY and SMNVEV (reference sequence). The CDR3 is 14 residues long. Trimming removed 7 bases at V and 4 bases at J, with 16 bases between. The CDR3 DNA follows: TGTGCCAGCACTCCGGGGGGGGCTTTCACTGAAGCTTTCTTT. Translated: CASTPGGAFTEAFF.

The chain employs TRBV27 and TRBJ2-7; TRBD2 agrees at 9 bases. Unmatched junction bases numbered 7, after V lost 0 bases and J lost 4 bases. The CDR3 runs to 16 residues. Germline V gives CDR1 MNHEY, CDR2 SMNVEV (reference sequence). The CDR3 nucleotides are TGTGCCAGCAGTTTATCGATGGCGGGAGGGCTTTACGAGCAGTACTTC. It yields the protein CASSLSMAGGLYEQYF.